Below, one T cell receptor (beta chain) is given with its context. Its specificity is unknown. The CDR3 consists of 13 residues. Germline CDR1 SGHTA, CDR2 FQGNSA. The junction had 6 bases not matched to a gene; V was cut back by 4 bases and J by 6 bases. The data derive from a study of OX40 agonist ivuxolimab in advanced cancers. Study-wide context: Dose-escalation patients' cancers were hepatocellular carcinoma, melanoma, renal cell or head and neck cancer.

Collection of blood occurred at baseline, at cycle 4 day 1, and at cycle 7 day 1. Study results and caveats: Averaged across samples, CD8+ T cells carried more expanded clones than CD4+ did.

Here immunoSEQ multiplex PCR was the method, and the copy in TCRdb shows in-frame clones only, minus some. The sample consists of 72,000 or so clones, approximately 92% of them appearing once. This TCR was recovered from an adult with an advanced solid tumor such as melanoma, head and neck, liver or kidney cancer. The sequences come from CD4+ or CD8+ T cells sorted from blood, collected in a trial of the OX40 agonist ivuxolimab. This sequence joins TRBV7-2 and TRBJ2-7, with TRBD1 matching 7 bases. CDR3 protein: CASSSQGVTEQYF. The CDR3 DNA is TGTGCCAGCAGCTCCCAGGGGGTAACCGAGCAGTACTTC.